The 5 T cell receptor beta chains given below trace back to one sample, sequenced in a study of T cells in Graves' hyperthyroidism and ophthalmopathy. Researchers amplified the TCR beta CDR3 regions from RNA transcripts. First-round RT-PCR with HTBI primers amplified the TCR CDR3 region. TCRdb used MiXCR to reprocess the multiplex PCR reads, holding one entry per CDR3 protein. This table holds 730,000 or so distinct CDR3 sequences, roughly a sixth found once. The sequencing sample was made of blood. These receptors originate from a woman aged 50 to 60 with Graves' hyperthyroidism that later progressed to Graves' ophthalmopathy.

Regarding this clonotype: A much larger clone sits a single nucleotide away, making a read error possible. The chain has TRBV27 and TRBJ1-5; no reliable D call. Germline V gives CDR1 MNHEY, CDR2 SMNVEV (reference sequence). The CDR3 has 14 amino acids. CDR3 sequence reads: CASSLSSSNQPRHF. The CDR3 coding sequence is TGTGCCAGCAGTTTATCGTCCAGCAATCAGCCCCGGCATTTT.

In its sample, this clonotype was seen a few times. The V and J genes are TRBV3-1 and TRBJ2-1; tentatively, D is TRBD2 (5 bases). V dropped 1 base and J dropped 0 bases, with 10 bases sitting between them. CDR3 length equals 16 residues. CDR1 LGHDT and CDR2 YNNKEL come from the germline V gene (reference sequence). In DNA, the CDR3 is TGTGCCAGCAGCCAAGGGCGGGCCTACTCCTACAATGAGCAGTTCTTC. It specifies CASSQGRAYSYNEQFF.

This sequence joins TRBV19 and TRBJ1-1, with 9 positions matching TRBD1. Germline trimming cut 3 bases from V and 2 bases from J; bases unmatched to any gene: 4. This CDR3 comprises 15 residues. Germline V gives CDR1 LNHDA, CDR2 SQIVND (reference sequence). The CDR3 DNA is TGTGCCAGTAGTATGATGGGACAGGGAAACACTGAAGCTTTCTTT. Its translation is CASSMMGQGNTEAFF.

This clonotype was detected only a few times. The V call is TRBV6-5, the J call TRBJ2-3; D not resolved. The CDR3 has 15 amino acids. Trimming took 0 bases from V and 0 from J, leaving 7 bases between them. Germline CDR1 is MNHEY and CDR2 is SVGAGI. The CDR3 reads CASSYSSESTDTQYF. In DNA, the CDR3 is TGTGCCAGCAGTTACTCTTCGGAAAGCACAGATACGCAGTATTTT.

In this sample, this clonotype turned up a few times. The rearrangement joins TRBV9 to TRBJ2-2, with D perhaps TRBD2 (7 bases). CDR1 and CDR2 (germline): SGDLS, YYNGEE. This CDR3 spans 15 amino acids. V dropped 0 bases and J dropped 4 bases, with 10 bases sitting between them. The CDR3 here is CASSVGGGGTGELFF. CDR3 in DNA: TGTGCCAGCAGCGTAGGAGGGGGGGGCACCGGGGAGCTGTTTTTT.